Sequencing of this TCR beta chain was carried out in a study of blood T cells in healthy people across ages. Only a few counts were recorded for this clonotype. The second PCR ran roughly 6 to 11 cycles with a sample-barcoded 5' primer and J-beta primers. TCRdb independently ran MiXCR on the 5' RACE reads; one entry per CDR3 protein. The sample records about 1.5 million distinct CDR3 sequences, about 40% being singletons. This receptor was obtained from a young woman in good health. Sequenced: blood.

The DNA of the CDR3 is TGCGCCAGCAGGGGGCTAGAGGAGGTTGACAAAAACATTCAGTACTTC. Amino acids: CASRGLEEVDKNIQYF. The chain recombines TRBV4-1 with TRBJ2-4, with D perhaps matching TRBD1 or TRBD2 (5 bases each). The germline CDR1 and CDR2 sequences are MGHRA and YSYEKL. The germline V and J ends were trimmed by 6 bases and 3 bases, with 18 bases remaining between them. This CDR3 is 16 amino acids long.